This passage covers 16 T cell receptor beta chains from one sample sequenced in a study of shared clonotypes between healthy human individuals. It was CD45RO-negative cells, positively selected for CCR7, that made up naive CD8 cells, with terminally differentiated effector memory CD45RA+ cells excluded. Sequencing used immunoSEQ multiplex PCR; TCRdb keeps in-frame clones, though not all of them. The sample yields about 1,900,000 clones, about 95% seen once. The sequencing sample was made of naive CD8+ T cells sorted from blood. These TCRs come from a man aged 18 to 30 in good health.

The CDR3 DNA reads TGTGCCAGCAGCTGGGGACCGGACAAAAACATTCAGTACTTC. Amino acids: CASSWGPDKNIQYF. The chain couples TRBV5-5 to TRBJ2-4; D tentatively fits TRBD1 or TRBD2 (5 bases each). Deletions cut 3 bases from V and 3 bases from J, with 10 bases between. Germline-derived CDR1 and CDR2 are SGHKS and YYEKEE (reference sequence). The CDR3 is 14 residues long.

V and J are TRBV10-3 and TRBJ2-7; the D gene is possibly TRBD2 (5 bases). Germline V gives CDR1 ENHRY, CDR2 SYGVKD. CDR3 length: 14 amino acids. The ends were cut back, 7 bases at V and 4 bases at J, with 17 bases in the middle. CDR3 coding DNA: TGTGCCATCACCGCTTCGGTACCGGGGTACGAGCAGTACTTC. It is translated as CAITASVPGYEQYF.

The genes are TRBV21-1 and TRBJ1-5. TRBV21-1 is designated a pseudogene. The CDR3 loop spans 13 amino acids. CDR3 protein: CASSTRNNQPQHF. CDR3 in DNA: TGTGCCAGCAGCACCCGTAACAATCAGCCCCAGCATTTT.

The chain employs TRBV9 and TRBJ2-5, with a tentative D call TRBD2 (6 bases). V lost 3 bases, J lost 2 bases, and 20 bases lay in between. This CDR3 has 17 amino acids. Germline CDR1 and CDR2: SGDLS and YYNGEE. CDR3 sequence (DNA): TGTGCCAGCAGCGGTAGTACCCTCGGGGGAAATCAAGAGACCCAGTACTTC. This translates into CASSGSTLGGNQETQYF.

The rearrangement uses TRBV6-5 and TRBJ1-1; 8 nucleotides agree with TRBD1. Germline loops: CDR1 MNHEY, CDR2 SVGAGI. The V and J ends lost 4 bases and 4 bases, in that order; junction bases with no gene match: 5. The CDR3 contains 14 residues. CDR3 in DNA: TGTGCCAGCAGTTTTCAGGGGGCGATCACTGAAGCTTTCTTT. Residues: CASSFQGAITEAFF.

V gene TRBV4-3 combines with J gene TRBJ2-1, with D perhaps given as TRBD1 or TRBD2 (6 bases each). The CDR3 spans 13 residues. Per germline, CDR1 LGHNA and CDR2 YSLEER. The germline V and J ends were trimmed by 0 bases and 8 bases, with 8 bases remaining between them. This CDR3 is CASSQDRGHEQFF. The DNA of the CDR3 is TGCGCCAGCAGCCAAGATCGGGGGCATGAGCAGTTCTTC.

Of note for this clone: In the same sample, other DNA sequences code for this CDR3. V is TRBV4-3 and J is TRBJ2-7; D possibly corresponds to TRBD2 (6 bases). This CDR3 is built from 12 residues. The V end was cut by 3 bases, the J end by 3 bases, with 6 bases between. Germline V gene data show CDR1 as LGHNA and CDR2 as YSLEER. CDR3 amino acids: CASSQGGYEQYF. CDR3 DNA sequence: TGCGCCAGCAGCCAGGGGGGCTACGAGCAGTACTTC.

This rearrangement joins TRBV19 to TRBJ1-1; no firm D call. Trimming cost V 4 bases and J 5 bases, with 14 bases left between them. Germline assignment: CDR1 LNHDA and CDR2 SQIVND (reference sequence). The CDR3 contains 14 residues. In DNA, the CDR3 is TGTGCCAGTAGTAGCCGTTCGGGGAAGACTGAAGCTTTCTTT. It translates to CASSSRSGKTEAFF.

The rearrangement uses TRBV28 and TRBJ2-3, with TRBD2 identical over 7 bases. Germline CDR1 MDHEN, CDR2 SYDVKM. V shed 3 bases and J 3 bases; nucleotides not matched to a gene: 9. The CDR3 extends over 16 amino acids. The CDR3 spells CASSLRVRGYTDTQYF. The DNA for the CDR3 is TGTGCCAGCAGTTTGCGGGTGCGGGGGTATACAGATACGCAGTATTTT.

J is TRBJ2-7 and V is TRBV11-2, with D possibly TRBD1 on 6 matching bases. Germline V gene sequence: CDR1 SGHAT, CDR2 FQNNGV. The V gene lost 5 bases and the J gene lost 0 bases, with 11 bases spanning the gap. The length of the CDR3 is 14 residues. CDR3 nucleotides: TGTGCCAGCAGCGAGGACAGAACCTCCTACGAGCAGTACTTC. Translation gives CASSEDRTSYEQYF.

This clone occurred once. The chain is built from TRBV10-3 and TRBJ1-1; a weak D match, TRBD1 (5 bases). The V end was cut by 8 bases, the J end by 6 bases, with 13 bases between. The germline V gene encodes CDR1 ENHRY and CDR2 SYGVKD. CDR3 size: 12 residues. The CDR3 spells CAIGQGLAEAFF. The CDR3 DNA reads TGTGCCATCGGGCAGGGCCTCGCTGAAGCTTTCTTT.

This chain joins TRBV5-1 and TRBJ2-5; a weak D match, TRBD1 (7 bases). Germline CDR1 and CDR2: SGHRS and YFSETQ. Deletions cut 0 bases from V and 3 bases from J, with 12 bases between. The CDR3 runs 15 residues. CDR3 nucleotides: TGCGCCAGCAGCTTGGGCAGGGGGGATAAAGAGACCCAGTACTTC. Protein product: CASSLGRGDKETQYF. The variable domain in full, with the rest retrieved from reference TRBV5-1 and TRBJ2-5, is KAGVTQTPRYLIKTRGQQVTLSCSPISGHRSVSWYQQTPGQGLQFLFEYFSETQRNKGNFPGRFSGRQFSNSRSEMNVSTLELGDSALYLCASSLGRGDKETQYFGPGTRLLVL.

The chain employs TRBV6-5 and TRBJ2-2; maybe TRBD2 (5 bases). V lost 6 bases and J 6 bases, leaving 14 bases between the germline ends. Germline lookup yields CDR1 MNHEY and CDR2 SVGAGI. The CDR3 sequence is 14 residues long. The CDR3 DNA reads TGTGCCAGCAGCCCGGGCCCGAGGGCCGGGGAGCTGTTTTTT. This gives the protein CASSPGPRAGELFF.

J is TRBJ2-7 and V is TRBV11-2; the match to TRBD2 covers 10 bases. The ends lost 1 base at V and 4 bases at J; junction bases unmatched: 10. This CDR3 has 17 amino acids. CDR1 and CDR2 from the germline V gene are SGHAT and FQNNGV. In nucleotides, the CDR3 is TGTGCCAGCAGCTTAGGTTCTAGCGGGAGACACGGGTACGAGCAGTACTTC. Its protein is CASSLGSSGRHGYEQYF.

This sequence joins TRBV5-6 and TRBJ2-7, with D tentatively TRBD1 (5 bases). CDR3 length: 12 residues. In germline, CDR1 is SGHDT, CDR2 YYEEEE. The germline V and J ends were trimmed by 2 bases and 6 bases, with 9 bases remaining between them. This CDR3 reads CASSFVTAEQYF. The CDR3 region has the DNA TGTGCCAGCAGCTTCGTGACAGCCGAGCAGTACTTC. Full variable domain (rest looked up from reference TRBV5-6 and TRBJ2-7): DAGVTQSPTHLIKTRGQQVTLRCSPKSGHDTVSWYQQALGQGPQFIFQYYEEEERQRGNFPDRFSGHQFPNYSSELNVNALLLGDSALYLCASSFVTAEQYFGPGTRLTVT.

The J gene is TRBJ2-5, the V gene TRBV4-2, with TRBD2 identical over 9 bases. V lost 0 bases, J lost 4 bases, and 6 bases stayed unmatched. CDR3 length: 16 residues. Germline V CDR1 and CDR2: LGHNA, YNFKEQ. This CDR3 reads CASSQDRGLAGETQYF. The CDR3 region has the DNA TGTGCCAGCAGCCAAGATAGGGGACTAGCAGGAGAGACCCAGTACTTC.